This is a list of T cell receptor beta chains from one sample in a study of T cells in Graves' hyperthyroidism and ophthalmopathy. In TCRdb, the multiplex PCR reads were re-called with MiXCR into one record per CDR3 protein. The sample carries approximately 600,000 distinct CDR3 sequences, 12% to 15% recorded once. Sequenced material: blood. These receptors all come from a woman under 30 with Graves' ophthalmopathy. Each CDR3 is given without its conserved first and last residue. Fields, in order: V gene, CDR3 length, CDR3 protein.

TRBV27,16,ASSFRSLYSDGYYEQY
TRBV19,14,ASSFTSGRAYRRVF
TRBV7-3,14,ASSSSGRAPTDTQY
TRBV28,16,ASSHPSRLAGEKDIQY
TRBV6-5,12,ASSYGQTTDTQY
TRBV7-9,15,ASSLSWEGHNTGELF
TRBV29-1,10,SVFDKNNEQF
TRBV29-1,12,SVESDKPTYEQY
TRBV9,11,ASSVAGANEQF
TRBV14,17,ASSRQGSAYARYTDTQY
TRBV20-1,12,SAIVLADTDEQY
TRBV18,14,ASSPPGQGAVYGYT
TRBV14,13,ASSQGGLTNTEAF
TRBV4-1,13,ASSQGVQARKKLF
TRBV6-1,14,ASSRGGGPSGDTQY
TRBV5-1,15,ASSAPRDFSSYNEQF
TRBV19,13,ASSPRTSETYEQY
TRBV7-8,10,ASSRGNAEAF
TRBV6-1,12,ASSYPDTRGSAF
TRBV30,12,AWSVQGVNYGYT
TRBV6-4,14,ASREGTAQRGSPLH
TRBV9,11,ASSPTGEGEQF
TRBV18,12,ASSLQGGDTEAF
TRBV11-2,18,ASSPSWDRGPLENNYGYT
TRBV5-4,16,ASSLGPNQGQGDSPLH
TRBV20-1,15,SARARTPGKTFYGYT